Listed here are 32 T cell receptor beta chains from one sample, sequenced in a study of low-dose radiotherapy and immunotherapy resistance in tumors. First-strand cDNA used TRAV- and TRBV-specific primers, covering alpha and beta chains. The TCRs were subjected to amplification over approximately 18 PCR cycles employing a constant-region primer in conjunction with a V-primer adapter. TCRdb redid the calling of the reads with MiXCR, one entry per CDR3 protein. The repertoire holds some 57,000 distinct CDR3 sequences, with 20% to 25% as singletons. Time point meaning: after trial treatment. Noted treatment: LDRT plus nivolumab, ipilimumab, low-dose cyclophosphamide and aspirin (RACIN trial). The sequenced sample was PBMCs, obtained after low-dose radiotherapy plus immunotherapy. These receptors all come from a male donor with prostate cancer.

This clonotype was seen repeatedly, ten times or more. This CDR3 reads CSAAPGGFGNTIYF. Here the CDR3 DNA reads TGCAGCGCCGCCCCAGGGGGCTTTGGAAACACCATATATTTT. The chain is built from TRBV29-1 and TRBJ1-3, with TRBD1 identical over 8 bases. V trimming: 7 bases; J trimming: 3 bases; junction bases outside the gene matches: 8. Looked up from germline, CDR1 is SQVTM and CDR2 is ANQGSEA. The CDR3 contains 14 residues.

Many counts were recorded for this clonotype. This chain connects TRBV20-1 to TRBJ2-4, with D possibly being TRBD2 (7 bases). This CDR3 is 17 amino acids long. Trimming pared 4 bases from V and 2 bases from J, leaving 21 bases between. Germline V gene data show CDR1 as DFQATT and CDR2 as SNEGSKA (reference sequence). The CDR3 nucleotides read TGCAGTGCTACCCTCCCCGGGGGGCGCTTGACCAAAAACATTCAGTACTTC. Its translation: CSATLPGGRLTKNIQYF.

This clonotype was picked up one time. This is likely an artifact of a read error, given a far larger clone one base away. The chain uses TRBV7-9 and TRBJ2-1, with 15 bases that match TRBD2. The J segment lost 0 bases and the V segment lost 5 bases, leaving 11 bases of the junction unmatched. Germline V CDR1 and CDR2: SEHNR, FQNEAQ (reference sequence). The CDR3 spans 20 residues. Here the CDR3 reads CASSTRTSGGGRNSYNEQFF. In DNA, the CDR3 is TGTGCCAGCAGCACACGGACTAGCGGGGGGGGAAGGAACTCCTACAATGAGCAGTTCTTC.

Only a few counts were recorded for this clonotype. A much larger clone differs by one base, so this may be a read error. The chain links TRBV30 to TRBJ2-5, with 10 bases identical to TRBD2. Trimming at V came to 0 bases and at J to 3 bases, leaving 7 bases not matched to a gene. Per the germline V gene, CDR1 is GTSNPN and CDR2 is SVGIG (reference sequence). This CDR3 has 16 amino acids. This CDR3 reads CAWSVPALAGEETQYF. The CDR3 DNA is TGTGCCTGGAGTGTACCCGCCCTAGCGGGAGAAGAGACCCAGTACTTC.

At least ten counts were recorded for this clonotype. The rearrangement joins TRBV20-1 to TRBJ2-2; the D gene could be TRBD1 or TRBD2 (5 bases each). Trimming took off 0 bases at V and 7 bases at J, with 6 bases between the two ends. This CDR3 is 12 amino acids long. The germline V gene encodes CDR1 DFQATT and CDR2 SNEGSKA (reference sequence). CDR3 coding DNA: TGCAGTGCTAGAGATGGGGGCGGGGAGCTGTTTTTT. Translated: CSARDGGGELFF.

The rearrangement uses TRBV6-2 or TRBV6-3 and TRBJ2-5; D possibly corresponds to TRBD2 (6 bases). V lost 2 bases and J 4 bases, leaving 11 bases between the germline ends. The CDR3 is made up of 14 amino acids. Germline assignment: CDR1 MNHEY and CDR2 SVGEGT. CDR3 coding DNA: TGTGCCAGCAGTTACGGGGGGATCAGAGAGACCCAGTACTTC. Translated: CASSYGGIRETQYF.

This clonotype has ten or more counts. This chain links TRBV6-1 with TRBJ2-3, with D unclear. This CDR3 spans 15 amino acids. V lost 8 bases, J lost 0 bases, and 15 bases lay in between. The germline V gene encodes CDR1 MNHNS and CDR2 SASEGT. The CDR3 is CASQLLSTSTDTQYF. CDR3 DNA: TGTGCCAGCCAGTTACTATCCACTAGCACAGATACGCAGTATTTT.

This clonotype was counted a few times. The gene calls are TRBV24-1 and TRBJ2-1, with D perhaps TRBD2 (6 bases). The CDR3 loop spans 14 amino acids. V was clipped by 3 bases and J by 4 bases, with 9 bases between them. Germline assignment: CDR1 KGHDR and CDR2 SFDVKD. The CDR3 sequence is CATSDPGLYNEQFF. For the CDR3, the DNA is TGTGCCACCAGTGATCCCGGACTATACAATGAGCAGTTCTTC.

This chain links TRBV27 with TRBJ2-7; 9 nucleotides line up with TRBD1. After removal of 2 bases from V and 2 bases from J, the junction contained 7 bases not matched to a gene. This CDR3 has 16 amino acids. The germline CDR1 and CDR2 sequences are MNHEY and SMNVEV (reference sequence). CDR3 loop: CASSLLSGTGPYEQYF. CDR3 nucleotide sequence: TGTGCCAGCAGTTTACTATCGGGGACAGGGCCCTACGAGCAGTACTTC.

This clonotype was counted at least ten times. This chain uses TRBV20-1 with TRBJ2-1; 7 bases map to TRBD2. V dropped 5 bases and J dropped 9; count of bases not matched to a gene: 19. This CDR3 has 16 amino acids. The germline gives CDR1 DFQATT, CDR2 SNEGSKA (reference sequence). As DNA, the CDR3 is TGCAGTGCTGGCCAATTTCGACTAGCAACTAGGAGTGAGCAGTTCTTC. It translates to CSAGQFRLATRSEQFF.

Concerning this clonotype: A read error is the likely source, as a far larger clone sits one nucleotide away. The genes are TRBV13 and TRBJ1-6; 7 bases are a match to TRBD1. The CDR3 has 16 residues. The germline CDR1 and CDR2 sequences are PRHDT and FYEKMQ (reference sequence). The CDR3 region has the DNA TGTGCCAGCAGCCAGGCCTACAGGGGAGGTAATCCACCCCTCCACTTT. Its translation: CASSQAYRGGNPPLHF.

The sample holds many counts of this clonotype. Given a much more abundant clone one base away, this may be a read error. The chain links TRBV3-1 to TRBJ2-7; the D is unclear. Germline-derived CDR1 and CDR2 are LGHDT and YNNKEL (reference sequence). The CDR3 runs to 11 residues. Trimming took off 0 bases at V and 3 bases at J, with 0 bases between the two ends. The CDR3 sequence is CASSQDYEQYF. CDR3 bases: TGTGCCAGCAGCCAAGACTACGAGCAGTACTTC.

The chain carries TRBV6-4 and TRBJ1-6, with D tentatively TRBD1 (5 bases). CDR1 and CDR2 (germline): MRHNA, SNTAGT. The CDR3 runs to 14 residues. Trimming removed 3 bases at V and 8 bases at J, with 11 bases between. This chain's CDR3 is CASSEQVRDSPLHF. CDR3 sequence (DNA): TGTGCCAGCAGTGAACAGGTTCGGGATTCACCCCTCCACTTT.

This clonotype was found many times. The chain joins TRBV12-3 or TRBV12-4 to TRBJ2-1; 13 nucleotides agree with TRBD2. CDR3 size: 15 residues. The V segment lost 6 bases and the J segment 10 bases; nucleotides outside the gene matches: 9. CDR3: CASSRTSGRAWEQFF. CDR3 nucleotides: TGTGCCAGCAGCCGCACTAGCGGGAGGGCCTGGGAGCAGTTCTTC.

This clonotype was picked up many times. The chain combines TRBV4-1 with TRBJ2-7; TRBD2 might be the D (5 bases). This CDR3 contains 15 residues. The ends were cut back, 2 bases at V and 2 bases at J, with 13 bases in the middle. Germline assignment: CDR1 MGHRA and CDR2 YSYEKL. DNA of the CDR3: TGCGCCAGCAGCCAAAGAAGCGGAGGACCCTACGAGCAGTACTTC. Its translation is CASSQRSGGPYEQYF.

This clonotype has at least ten counts. The J gene is TRBJ1-3, the V gene TRBV27; D is unclear. V was shortened by 3 bases and J by 4 bases, with 10 bases between the two germline ends. The CDR3 has 14 residues. CDR1 is MNHEY, CDR2 SMNVEV, per germline (reference sequence). DNA for the CDR3: TGTGCCAGCAGTTTTCGTGGGCAGGGAAACACCATATATTTT. Protein: CASSFRGQGNTIYF.

This clonotype has ten or more counts. V gene TRBV27 combines with J gene TRBJ2-6; D remains unclear. V lost 6 bases, J lost 1 base, and 22 bases lay in between. CDR3 length: 19 residues. Germline V CDR1 and CDR2: MNHEY, SMNVEV (reference sequence). CDR3 DNA sequence: TGTGCCAGCAGCCGTTTTACAACGTCGGTCGGGTCTGGGGCCAACGTCCTGACTTTC. Encoded protein: CASSRFTTSVGSGANVLTF.

This clonotype was seen ten or more times. The gene calls are TRBV13 and TRBJ1-3, with D hard to call. The ends were cut back, 3 bases at V and 2 bases at J, with 14 bases in the middle. This CDR3 contains 16 residues. Looked up from germline, CDR1 is PRHDT and CDR2 is FYEKMQ (reference sequence). The CDR3 coding sequence is TGTGCCAGCAGCTTCTCCGGGATTCGAACTGGAAACACCATATATTTT. This encodes CASSFSGIRTGNTIYF.

This clonotype was observed at least ten times. The J gene is TRBJ2-3, the V gene TRBV11-3; D is undetermined. Germline values: CDR1 SGHNT, CDR2 YENEEA. Trimming removed 1 base at V and 0 bases at J, with 8 bases between. The CDR3 has 15 amino acids. The CDR3 sequence is CASSLVSGSTDTQYF. In DNA form, the CDR3 reads TGTGCCAGCAGCTTAGTCTCAGGCAGCACAGATACGCAGTATTTT.

This clonotype appeared many times. The rearrangement links TRBV7-3 to TRBJ2-2, with D possibly being TRBD2 (5 bases). Trimming left V 2 bases short and J 5 bases short, with 9 bases between. CDR1 and CDR2 from the germline V gene are SGHTA and FQGTGA. The CDR3 spans 14 residues. The DNA for the CDR3 is TGTGCCAGCAGCTTATTCGAGGGTACCGGGGAGCTGTTTTTT. It translates to CASSLFEGTGELFF.

This clonotype was recorded many times. This chain links TRBV7-3 with TRBJ2-1; possible D gene TRBD2, 5 bases. This CDR3 spans 13 amino acids. Germline-derived CDR1 and CDR2 are SGHTA and FQGTGA. V dropped 4 bases and J dropped 9 bases, with 13 bases sitting between them. The CDR3 DNA is TGTGCCAGCAGCTCCCTACTAGGCGGTGAGCAGTTCTTC. Translation gives CASSSLLGGEQFF.

With respect to this clonotype: A far larger clone lies a single base away; this is likely a read error. No conserved phenylalanine or tryptophan ends this CDR3, so it is likely a read error. The V and J genes are TRBV11-3 and TRBJ2-1; D not resolved. Germline values: CDR1 SGHNT, CDR2 YENEEA. The V gene lost 2 bases and the J gene lost 8 bases, with 16 bases spanning the gap. The CDR3 totals 15 residues. The CDR3 here is CASSLMGSASDEQFL. CDR3 bases: TGTGCCAGCAGCTTAATGGGATCAGCGTCGGATGAGCAGTTCTTA.

This clonotype was counted many times. The chain employs TRBV9 and TRBJ2-1; 7 bases match TRBD2. In germline, CDR1 is SGDLS, CDR2 YYNGEE. The CDR3 contains 14 residues. With 0 bases clipped from V and 6 bases from J, the junction kept 3 bases outside the gene matches. CDR3 region: CASSVATGGNEQFF. The CDR3 DNA follows: TGTGCCAGCAGCGTAGCGACGGGGGGCAATGAGCAGTTCTTC.

This sequence joins TRBV11-2 and TRBJ2-1; 9 positions agree with TRBD2. CDR1 and CDR2 from the germline V gene are SGHAT and FQNNGV. The CDR3 has 14 amino acids. V gave up 7 bases and J gave up 4 bases; unmatched junction bases: 5. The CDR3 sequence: CASILTSGYNEQFF. CDR3 coding DNA: TGTGCCAGCATCCTGACTAGCGGTTACAATGAGCAGTTCTTC.

This clonotype was detected ten times or more. The chain combines TRBV19 with TRBJ1-5; D call uncertain. Germline V gene data show CDR1 as LNHDA and CDR2 as SQIVND (reference sequence). The CDR3 spans 13 residues. The V end lost 1 base, the J end lost 9 bases, and 10 bases lay between the germline ends. As DNA, the CDR3 is TGTGCCAGTAGTATAGTCCCGGGAGGGCCCCAGCATTTT. Protein sequence: CASSIVPGGPQHF.

To note about this clonotype: A much larger clone lies one base from this, so it may be a read error. The V call is TRBV5-1, the J call TRBJ2-5, with D hard to call. Germline V CDR1 and CDR2: SGHRS, YFSETQ. This CDR3 spans 15 amino acids. The CDR3 DNA sequence: TGCGACAGCAGCTTGGCCACCCTACCCACAGAGACCCAGTACTTC. Residues: CDSSLATLPTETQYF.

This clonotype showed up just a few times. With only one base between it and a far larger clone, this is likely a read error. The chain employs TRBV28 and TRBJ2-1; no clear D. From germline, CDR1 is MDHEN and CDR2 SYDVKM. The V gene lost 3 bases and the J gene lost 10 bases, with 13 bases spanning the gap. This CDR3 comprises 13 residues. The CDR3 sequence: CASSFGRTYEQFF. The CDR3 bases are TGTGCCAGCAGTTTCGGCAGAACCTACGAGCAGTTCTTC.

V usage is TRBV5-1 and J usage is TRBJ1-1, with a tentative D call TRBD1 (5 bases). There are 13 residues in the CDR3. Per the germline V gene, CDR1 is SGHRS and CDR2 is YFSETQ. Trimming took 4 bases from V and 5 from J, leaving 12 bases between them. CDR3 nucleotide sequence: TGCGCCAGCAGCGCCCCAGCAGGGACTGAAGCTTTCTTT. Its protein product is CASSAPAGTEAFF.

This clonotype was counted ten times or more. This chain links TRBV5-5 with TRBJ1-1; D possibly corresponds to TRBD1 (5 bases). The CDR3 has 15 amino acids. Trimming took 4 bases from V and 0 from J, leaving 13 bases between them. Germline-derived CDR1 and CDR2 are SGHKS and YYEKEE (reference sequence). The CDR3, as DNA: TGTGCCAGCAGCCAGGGTTTAGGACTGAACACTGAAGCTTTCTTT. Encoded protein: CASSQGLGLNTEAFF.

Concerning this clonotype: A much larger clone lies a single base off, so this may be a read error. This chain links TRBV7-9 with TRBJ1-1; D unresolved. The V end was cut by 2 bases, the J end by 1 base, with 5 bases between. In germline, CDR1 is SEHNR, CDR2 FQNEAQ (reference sequence). This CDR3 region has 13 residues. CDR3 nucleotides: TGTGCCAGCAGCTTAATGGAGAACACTGAAGCTTTCTTT. Translating it yields CASSLMENTEAFF.

With regard to this clonotype: A far larger clone is one nucleotide away, so this likely arose from a read error. The chain carries TRBV13 and TRBJ1-2; maybe TRBD1 (5 bases). From germline, CDR1 is PRHDT and CDR2 FYEKMQ (reference sequence). The CDR3 is made up of 16 amino acids. The CDR3 nucleotides are TGCGCCAGCAGCCCTCAGGAAGGGGTCCCCAACTATGGCTACACCTTC. Amino acid sequence: CASSPQEGVPNYGYTF.

The chain employs TRBV12-3 or TRBV12-4 and TRBJ1-2; D is unclear. The ends were cut back, 1 base at V and 4 bases at J, with 10 bases in the middle. The CDR3 contains 14 residues. This CDR3 is CASSLGGFAYGYTF. The CDR3 DNA reads TGTGCCAGCAGTTTAGGGGGTTTTGCCTATGGCTACACCTTC.